One and the same sample provided the 21 T cell receptor beta chains below, sequenced in a study of T cell responses to AZD1222 COVID-19 vaccine. Some clones are missing from TCRdb's copy, which holds only in-frame ones; the method was immunoSEQ multiplex PCR. The top ten clones hold around 4.6% of a sample with around 99,000 clones, around 87% of them seen once. This specimen was peripheral blood, taken 28 days after the second AZD1222 dose. The origin of the receptors is an adult who received the AZD1222 COVID-19 vaccine.

The chain is built from TRBV9 and TRBJ1-2; D is perhaps TRBD1 (5 bases). Germline V gene data show CDR1 as SGDLS and CDR2 as YYNGEE. The length of the CDR3 is 15 residues. V shed 0 bases and J shed 10 bases, with 19 bases lying between them. CDR3 loop: CASSVERSGLLAYTF. For the CDR3, the DNA is TGTGCCAGCAGCGTAGAACGGTCAGGGCTATTAGCCTACACCTTC.

The genes are TRBV15 and TRBJ2-7, with a possible D match to TRBD2 (5 bases). In germline, CDR1 is LNHNV, CDR2 YYDKDF (reference sequence). The CDR3 is 15 residues long. Trimming removed 0 bases at V and 3 bases at J, with 12 bases between. The CDR3 nucleotides read TGTGCCACCAGCAGAGATCGGGGTGTAGACTACGAGCAGTACTTC. This gives the protein CATSRDRGVDYEQYF.

The J gene is TRBJ2-7, the V gene TRBV18; no firm D call. CDR3 length: 12 residues. Germline V gene lookup returns CDR1 KGHSH and CDR2 LQKENI. The V end was cut by 6 bases, the J end by 5 bases, with 11 bases between. The CDR3 sequence is CASSPVSDEQYF. The CDR3 nucleotides are TGTGCCAGCTCCCCGGTGTCGGACGAGCAGTACTTC.

DNA of the CDR3: TGTGCCAGCAGCAAGTCTAGCGGGGGGACCTACGAGCAGTACTTC. Translated, it gives CASSKSSGGTYEQYF. V is TRBV5-4 and J is TRBJ2-7, with 11 bases lining up with TRBD2. The CDR3 length is 15 residues. Germline CDR1 reads SGHNT; CDR2 reads YYREEE (reference sequence). J was trimmed by 2 bases and V by 4 bases; bases with no gene match: 5. Full variable domain (missing parts from reference TRBV5-4 and TRBJ2-7): ETGVTQSPTHLIKTRGQQVTLRCSSQSGHNTVSWYQQALGQGPQFIFQYYREEENGRGNFPPRFSGLQFPNYSSELNVNALELDDSALYLCASSKSSGGTYEQYFGPGTRLTVT.

This sequence joins TRBV15 and TRBJ2-7, with D hard to call. This CDR3 spans 12 amino acids. With 4 bases removed from V and 3 bases from J, the gap between germline ends came to 7 bases. Germline CDR1 and CDR2: LNHNV and YYDKDF (reference sequence). The CDR3 region has the DNA TGTGCCACCAGCATATCTAACTACGAGCAGTACTTC. Translated, it gives CATSISNYEQYF.

This clone was recorded only once. The rearrangement joins TRBV3-1 (or the pseudogene TRBV3-2) to TRBJ1-3; D is unresolved. The germline CDR1 and CDR2 sequences are LGHDT and YNNKEL (reference sequence). V lost 1 base and J 4 bases, leaving 2 bases between the germline ends. The CDR3 sequence is 12 residues long. DNA for the CDR3: TGTGCCAGCAGCCAAGCGGGAAACACCATATATTTT. This gives the protein CASSQAGNTIYF.

The V gene is TRBV5-1, the J gene TRBJ1-5, with 8 bases lining up with TRBD1. CDR1 and CDR2 (germline): SGHRS, YFSETQ. The CDR3 extends over 13 amino acids. Losses at the gene ends were 4 bases for V and 6 bases for J; bases not matched to a gene: 3. CDR3 DNA: TGCGCCAGCAGCCAGACAGGGGTTCAGCCCCAGCATTTT. Translation: CASSQTGVQPQHF.

The chain uses TRBV30 and TRBJ1-1, with D unresolved. The germline V gene encodes CDR1 GTSNPN and CDR2 SVGIG (reference sequence). The V end lost 4 bases, the J end lost 1 base, and 13 bases lay between the germline ends. The CDR3 has 14 amino acids. The CDR3 DNA sequence: TGTGCCTGGATGGCAGGTTTATCGAACACTGAAGCTTTCTTT. Its protein product is CAWMAGLSNTEAFF.

The rearrangement uses TRBV30 and TRBJ2-1; TRBD2 aligns across 8 bases. With 5 bases clipped from V and 0 bases from J, the junction kept 3 bases outside the gene matches. The germline CDR1 and CDR2 sequences are GTSNPN and SVGIG (reference sequence). This CDR3 is built from 14 residues. DNA of the CDR3: TGTGCCTGGGCCGGGACTAGCTCCTACAATGAGCAGTTCTTC. This translates into CAWAGTSSYNEQFF.

The chain has TRBV28 and TRBJ1-2; no firm D call. Trimming left V 3 bases short and J 5 bases short, with 13 bases between. The CDR3 sequence is 14 residues long. Germline-derived CDR1 and CDR2 are MDHEN and SYDVKM. The CDR3 loop reads CASSFRSKGYGYTF. Written as DNA, the CDR3 is TGTGCCAGCAGTTTCCGGTCGAAAGGGTATGGCTACACCTTC.

This clone has more than one count but fewer than ten. The genes are TRBV4-3 and TRBJ1-6; a possible D gene is TRBD1 (6 bases). CDR1 and CDR2 (germline): LGHNA, YSLEER. The V gene lost 0 bases and the J gene lost 4 bases, with 10 bases spanning the gap. The CDR3 has 16 residues. The CDR3 DNA is TGCGCCAGCAGCCAAGATGGAGGGGGATATAATTCACCCCTCCACTTT. Translation: CASSQDGGGYNSPLHF.

This clone has only one observation. This chain joins TRBV12-3 or TRBV12-4 and TRBJ2-7; D perhaps matches TRBD1 (6 bases). V was cut by 6 bases and J by 5 bases, with 14 bases left in between. This CDR3 has 13 amino acids. CDR3 nucleotides: TGTGCCAGCAGGTCCAGTGGGGGCGACGAGCAGTACTTC. Amino acids: CASRSSGGDEQYF.

This clone was observed a single time. V and J are TRBV19 and TRBJ1-2; D call uncertain. The germline V and J ends were trimmed by 5 bases and 0 bases, with 10 bases remaining between them. The CDR3 is 14 residues long. CDR1 and CDR2 from the germline V gene are LNHDA and SQIVND (reference sequence). The DNA of the CDR3 is TGTGCCAGTAGTGCTCAAAGAGCTAACTATGGCTACACCTTC. Its translation is CASSAQRANYGYTF.

The chain carries TRBV11-2 and TRBJ2-7; 7 bases agree with TRBD2. CDR1 is SGHAT, CDR2 FQNNGV, per germline. The J segment lost 5 bases and the V segment lost 3 bases, leaving 10 bases of the junction unmatched. The CDR3 extends over 15 amino acids. The CDR3 bases are TGTGCCAGCAGCTTTGGAGGCGGGAGTGGCGACGAGCAGTACTTC. Amino acids: CASSFGGGSGDEQYF.

This clone appeared a single time. V and J are TRBV6-5 and TRBJ2-7; D is uncertain. This CDR3 is 12 amino acids long. Between the trimmed V and J ends, which lost 6 bases and 5 bases, there was a span of 11 bases. Per the germline V gene, CDR1 is MNHEY and CDR2 is SVGAGI. CDR3 DNA sequence: TGTGCCAGCAGCCTAGTGCACCACGAGCAGTACTTC. Its translation: CASSLVHHEQYF.

V and J are TRBV10-3 and TRBJ2-1; 11 bases fit TRBD2. Germline lookup yields CDR1 ENHRY and CDR2 SYGVKD. The length of the CDR3 is 18 residues. Germline trimming cut 11 bases from V and 1 base from J; bases unmatched to any gene: 16. This CDR3 is CALSSGRTRGASYNEQFF. The DNA for the CDR3 is TGTGCCCTTTCTAGCGGGAGGACCAGGGGGGCGTCCTACAATGAGCAGTTCTTC.

The CDR3, as DNA: TGTGCCAGCAGCGGGACCGAGCAAGAGACCCAGTACTTC. Residues: CASSGTEQETQYF. The gene calls are TRBV6-2 or TRBV6-3 and TRBJ2-5; perhaps D is TRBD1 or TRBD2 (5 bases each). The CDR3 loop spans 13 amino acids. Per germline, CDR1 MNHEY and CDR2 SVGEGT. The V gene lost 6 bases and the J gene lost 2 bases, with 10 bases spanning the gap.

This chain uses TRBV9 with TRBJ2-1, with D uncertain. Germline CDR1 reads SGDLS; CDR2 reads YYNGEE. The CDR3 extends over 17 amino acids. Trimming took 1 base from V and 3 from J, leaving 17 bases between them. The CDR3 sequence: CASSVRLRPTDYNEQFF. Here the CDR3 DNA reads TGTGCCAGCAGCGTACGGCTTCGCCCAACAGACTACAATGAGCAGTTCTTC. Together with reference TRBV9 and TRBJ2-1, the CDR3 gives the full variable domain: DSGVTQTPKHLITATGQRVTLRCSPRSGDLSVYWYQQSLDQGLQFLIQYYNGEERAKGNILERFSAQQFPDLHSELNLSSLELGDSALYFCASSVRLRPTDYNEQFFGPGTRLTVL.

This clone was observed once. The rearrangement joins TRBV28 to TRBJ1-4; perhaps TRBD1 as D (5 bases). The germline V gene has CDR1 MDHEN and CDR2 SYDVKM. This CDR3 has 13 residues. V was clipped by 8 bases and J by 0 bases, with 7 bases between them. CDR3 amino acids: CASRDATNEKLFF. CDR3 nucleotide sequence: TGTGCCAGCCGGGACGCAACTAATGAAAAACTGTTTTTT.

DNA for the CDR3: TGTGCCAGCAGTTTAATCCGGGACAGGGGTTATACGCAGTATTTT. Encoded protein: CASSLIRDRGYTQYF. V is TRBV27 and J is TRBJ2-3; 10 bases are a match to TRBD1. V shed 2 bases, J shed 7 bases, and the junction held 6 bases outside the gene matches. This CDR3 region has 15 residues. Germline CDR1 is MNHEY and CDR2 is SMNVEV (reference sequence).

The chain recombines TRBV7-7 with TRBJ2-5; 7 bases agree with TRBD1. This CDR3 region has 15 residues. The germline CDR1 and CDR2 sequences are SSHAT and FNYEAQ (reference sequence). Trimming removed 5 bases from V and 3 bases from J; junction bases left unmatched: 9. Written as DNA, the CDR3 is TGTGCCAGCAGCACTTTAAACAGGGGAGAAGAGACCCAGTACTTC. Amino acid sequence: CASSTLNRGEETQYF.